The 32 T cell receptor beta chains presented below share a single source sample, sequenced in a study of regulatory T cells in long-lasting Graves disease. Arm-PCR with iRepertoire HTBI primers amplified the CDR3 regions for these TCR beta libraries. TCRdb passed the multiplex PCR reads through MiXCR, listing each CDR3 protein once. The sample records roughly 350,000 distinct CDR3 sequences, 16% being singletons. Time point reported: newly diagnosed GD, antithyroid drugs for less than 3 months. PBMC-extracted RNA yielded the TCR library. The same sample was also studied in work on T cells in Graves' hyperthyroidism and ophthalmopathy.

The sequencing here drew on peripheral blood mononuclear cells (PBMCs), taken at new diagnosis, from a patient treated with antithyroid drugs. The receptor source for this set is a man aged 40-50 years with Graves disease.

This clonotype occurred many times. The chain combines TRBV12-3 or TRBV12-4 with TRBJ1-2; D gene ambiguous. The CDR3 extends over 13 amino acids. The V end lost 7 bases, the J end lost 4 bases, and 13 bases lay between the germline ends. CDR3 nucleotides: TGTGCCAGCACCCCCGGCCCCCGCTATGGCTACACCTTC. It encodes CASTPGPRYGYTF.

This clonotype was detected many times. The DNA for the CDR3 is TGTGCCAGCAGCGCCGGGACATACGGGGAGACCCAGTACTTC. Translated, it gives CASSAGTYGETQYF. The chain carries TRBV9 and TRBJ2-5, with D perhaps matching TRBD1 (6 bases). Germline V gene sequence: CDR1 SGDLS, CDR2 YYNGEE. V was cut by 3 bases and J by 5 bases, with 14 bases left in between. The CDR3 covers 14 residues.

This clonotype appeared a few times. The CDR3 coding sequence is TGTGCCAGCAGCGTAACAGGGATCGGTGAGCAGTTCTTC. This codes for CASSVTGIGEQFF. The chain uses TRBV9 and TRBJ2-1; tentative D call: TRBD1 (6 bases). The CDR3 spans 13 residues. Germline-derived CDR1 and CDR2 are SGDLS and YYNGEE. Trimming cost V 1 base and J 9 bases, with 11 bases left between them.

This clonotype was seen a handful of times. The rearrangement joins TRBV3-1 to TRBJ1-6; 7 nucleotides match TRBD1. CDR1 LGHDT and CDR2 YNNKEL come from the germline V gene (reference sequence). J lost 7 bases, V lost 6 bases, and 6 bases had no gene match. This CDR3 is built from 14 residues. CDR3 nucleotides: TGTGCCAGCAGGGACAGGTTTCAAAATTCACCCCTCCACTTT. The encoded protein is CASRDRFQNSPLHF.

This clonotype was seen repeatedly, ten times or more. The gene calls are TRBV28 and TRBJ1-6; no reliable D call. This CDR3 spans 14 amino acids. The V end lost 2 bases, the J end lost 1 base, and 3 bases lay between the germline ends. From germline, CDR1 is MDHEN and CDR2 SYDVKM. CDR3 region: CASSLQSYNSPLHF. CDR3 nucleotides: TGTGCCAGCAGTTTACAGTCCTATAATTCACCCCTCCACTTT.

This clonotype was found a few times. This sequence joins TRBV11-2 and TRBJ2-7, with D tentatively TRBD1 or TRBD2 (6 bases each). Trimming removed 5 bases from V and 2 bases from J, with 19 bases in between. The CDR3 covers 16 residues. From germline, CDR1 is SGHAT and CDR2 FQNNGV. The CDR3 protein is CASSAYRAGTPYEQYF. The DNA of the CDR3 is TGTGCCAGCAGCGCCTACAGGGCGGGAACTCCCTACGAGCAGTACTTC. Combining the CDR3 with reference TRBV11-2 and TRBJ2-7 gives the whole variable domain EAGVAQSPRYKIIEKRQSVAFWCNPISGHATLYWYQQILGQGPKLLIQFQNNGVVDDSQLPKDRFSAERLKGVDSTLKIQPAKLEDSAVYLCASSAYRAGTPYEQYFGPGTRLTVT.

This clonotype was counted many times. J is TRBJ1-2 and V is TRBV28; TRBD1 matches 7 bases. The CDR3 has 15 amino acids. V shed 7 bases and J 4 bases; nucleotides not matched to a gene: 12. CDR1 MDHEN and CDR2 SYDVKM come from the germline V gene. The CDR3 is CASTLHEGTAYGYTF. Here the CDR3 DNA reads TGTGCCAGCACCCTTCATGAAGGGACAGCCTATGGCTACACCTTC.

The chain carries TRBV29-1 and TRBJ2-7, with D perhaps being TRBD1 or TRBD2 (5 bases each). V was cut by 4 bases and J by 3 bases, with 16 bases left in between. This CDR3 has 14 amino acids. Germline values: CDR1 SQVTM, CDR2 ANQGSEA. CDR3 sequence reads: CSVGTGTVGYEQYF. CDR3 bases: TGCAGCGTTGGAACCGGGACGGTAGGCTACGAGCAGTACTTC.

There are many counts of this clonotype. This chain connects TRBV11-2 to TRBJ2-5; D gene uncertain. The CDR3 covers 13 residues. V lost 0 bases, J lost 9 bases, and 11 bases lay in between. Per germline, CDR1 SGHAT and CDR2 FQNNGV. CDR3 DNA sequence: TGTGCCAGCAGCTTAGATCGCCCGGCACCCCAGTACTTC. Amino acid sequence: CASSLDRPAPQYF.

The J gene is TRBJ1-2, the V gene TRBV30, with D maybe TRBD1 (5 bases). This CDR3 region has 13 residues. Germline V gene data show CDR1 as GTSNPN and CDR2 as SVGIG (reference sequence). V lost 3 bases and J lost 8, with 16 bases in between. CDR3 region: CAWRPGGVDGYTF. DNA for the CDR3: TGTGCCTGGAGGCCCGGGGGGGTGGACGGCTACACCTTC.

The chain couples TRBV3-1 to TRBJ2-1; D unclear. The CDR3 extends over 13 amino acids. From germline, CDR1 is LGHDT and CDR2 YNNKEL (reference sequence). V lost 1 base, J lost 8 bases, and 9 bases lay in between. CDR3 coding DNA: TGTGCCAGCAGCCAAGTGCGCGGACATGAGCAGTTCTTC. Translated: CASSQVRGHEQFF.

This clonotype was seen only a few times. The chain employs TRBV10-3 and TRBJ1-1; 8 nucleotides align to TRBD1. The CDR3 is 21 amino acids. Germline V lookup: CDR1 ENHRY, CDR2 SYGVKD. Germline trimming cut 2 bases from V and 0 bases from J; bases unmatched to any gene: 20. CDR3 amino acids: CAISEPRAGAGGAGVNTEAFF. Here the CDR3 DNA reads TGTGCCATCAGTGAGCCACGTGCGGGTGCAGGGGGCGCCGGGGTGAACACTGAAGCTTTCTTT.

This clonotype was seen a few times. The chain has TRBV7-8 and TRBJ2-5, with TRBD1 identical over 7 bases. Germline-derived CDR1 and CDR2 are SGHVS and FQNEAQ. The CDR3 spans 16 residues. V lost 1 base to trimming and J lost 0 bases; unmatched junction nucleotides: 5. The CDR3 protein is CASSLGQGVYQETQYF. CDR3 nucleotide sequence: TGTGCCAGCAGCTTAGGGCAGGGGGTGTACCAAGAGACCCAGTACTTC.

The sample holds many counts of this clonotype. The genes are TRBV9 and TRBJ1-1; weak D call: TRBD1 (6 bases). CDR1 SGDLS and CDR2 YYNGEE come from the germline V gene. CDR3 size: 16 residues. The V gene lost 6 bases and the J gene lost 1 base, with 19 bases spanning the gap. This chain's CDR3 is CASILGRKGGNTEAFF. CDR3 sequence (DNA): TGTGCCAGCATCCTCGGACGGAAAGGGGGGAACACTGAAGCTTTCTTT.

This clonotype appeared many times. V is TRBV11-2 and J is TRBJ1-2, with TRBD1 identical over 9 bases. This CDR3 region has 15 residues. Germline V gives CDR1 SGHAT, CDR2 FQNNGV. The V segment lost 7 bases and the J segment 2 bases; nucleotides outside the gene matches: 8. As DNA, the CDR3 is TGTGCCAGCACTTCACCCGGGACAGGGAACTATGGCTACACCTTC. This sequence encodes CASTSPGTGNYGYTF.

As regards this clonotype: This may be a read error, as it is one base from a much larger clone. The chain uses TRBV5-6 and TRBJ2-1; TRBD2 matches at 9 bases. This CDR3 has 12 amino acids. The germline V gene encodes CDR1 SGHDT and CDR2 YYEEEE. The CDR3 DNA sequence: TGTGCCAGCAGGGGACTAGCTTATGAGCAGCTCTTC. It codes for CASRGLAYEQLF.

The rearrangement links TRBV20-1 to TRBJ2-1, with 13 nucleotides matching TRBD2. There are 14 residues in the CDR3. CDR1 and CDR2 from the germline V gene are DFQATT and SNEGSKA (reference sequence). With V trimmed by 5 bases and J by 5 bases, 3 bases remained unmatched. CDR3 loop: CSAWTSGGHNEQFF. CDR3 DNA sequence: TGCAGTGCTTGGACTAGCGGGGGCCACAATGAGCAGTTCTTC.

V usage is TRBV11-3 and J usage is TRBJ2-5; 12 positions match TRBD2. Germline CDR1 is SGHNT and CDR2 is YENEEA. This CDR3 spans 17 amino acids. V gave up 8 bases and J gave up 0 bases; unmatched junction bases: 10. The CDR3 is CASSTIGLAGYQETQYF. The CDR3 DNA reads TGTGCCAGCTCTACAATAGGACTAGCGGGGTACCAAGAGACCCAGTACTTC.

Many counts were recorded for this clonotype. The chain links TRBV28 to TRBJ2-1; D is ambiguous. Trimming took 6 bases from V and 4 from J, leaving 10 bases between them. The germline V gene encodes CDR1 MDHEN and CDR2 SYDVKM. CDR3 length: 13 residues. CDR3 nucleotides: TGTGCCAGCAGCTTACGACAATACAATGAGCAGTTCTTC. It encodes CASSLRQYNEQFF. Together with reference TRBV28 and TRBJ2-1, the CDR3 gives the full variable domain: DVKVTQSSRYLVKRTGEKVFLECVQDMDHENMFWYRQDPGLGLRLIYFSYDVKMKEKGDIPEGYSVSREKKERFSLILESASTNQTSMYLCASSLRQYNEQFFGPGTRLTVL.

The chain recombines TRBV29-1 with TRBJ2-2, with D unresolved. V shed 6 bases and J shed 1 base, with 9 bases lying between them. Germline assignment: CDR1 SQVTM and CDR2 ANQGSEA. CDR3 size: 13 residues. CDR3 nucleotides: TGCAGCGTACGTGTTCGGAACACCGGGGAGCTGTTTTTT. Protein product: CSVRVRNTGELFF.

As to this clonotype: This may come from a read error, since a much larger clone is one base off. V gene TRBV6-1 combines with J gene TRBJ2-3; tentatively, D is TRBD1 (6 bases). V was trimmed by 5 bases and J by 10 bases, leaving 31 bases between them. The CDR3 runs 18 residues. Germline V lookup: CDR1 MNHNS, CDR2 SASEGT. The CDR3 loop is CASSRSPNRNGDTAAQYF. The CDR3 nucleotides read TGTGCCAGCAGTCGGTCCCCCAACCGGAACGGGGACACAGCTGCGCAGTATTTT.

This clonotype was recorded at least ten times. This chain links TRBV4-3 with TRBJ2-3; 8 bases match TRBD2. The CDR3 has 15 amino acids. V lost 4 bases, J lost 1 base, and 4 bases stayed unmatched. Germline assignment: CDR1 LGHNA and CDR2 YSLEER. In nucleotides, the CDR3 is TGCGCCAGCAGCCTCCGGGAGGGGGGCACAGATACGCAGTATTTT. It specifies CASSLREGGTDTQYF.

This chain uses TRBV20-1 with TRBJ2-7; D gene uncertain. The CDR3 is 11 amino acids. Trimming removed 1 base from V and 2 bases from J, with 3 bases in between. Germline-derived CDR1 and CDR2 are DFQATT and SNEGSKA (reference sequence). The CDR3 region is CSARAPYEQYF. The CDR3 DNA sequence: TGCAGTGCTAGAGCCCCCTACGAGCAGTACTTC.

The J gene is TRBJ1-1, the V gene TRBV19; D is uncertain. The CDR3 contains 14 residues. Trimming left V 5 bases short and J 0 bases short, with 10 bases between. Germline CDR1 is LNHDA and CDR2 is SQIVND (reference sequence). CDR3 protein: CASSPTILNTEAFF. CDR3 nucleotide sequence: TGTGCCAGTAGTCCAACCATTCTGAACACTGAAGCTTTCTTT.

This clonotype was counted many times. The chain links TRBV2 to TRBJ1-5; D call uncertain. The CDR3 has 14 residues. The V end lost 4 bases, the J end lost 1 base, and 8 bases lay between the germline ends. Germline V gene sequence: CDR1 SNHLY, CDR2 FYNNEI. CDR3 bases: TGTGCCAGCAGTGGCGGACGGAGCAATCAGCCCCAGCATTTT. This gives the protein CASSGGRSNQPQHF.

Points on this clonotype: A much more abundant neighbour one base away suggests this may be a read error. The chain is built from TRBV28 and TRBJ2-3, with D unresolved. This CDR3 region has 14 residues. Per the germline V gene, CDR1 is MDHEN and CDR2 is SYDVKM. Trimming stripped 5 bases from V and 4 bases from J, with 13 bases between. In DNA, the CDR3 is TGTGCCAGCAGTCCTGGGTCATATTCAGATACGCAGTATTTT. Its translation: CASSPGSYSDTQYF.

This clonotype was seen only a few times. This may come from a read error, since a much larger clone is one base off. J is TRBJ1-6 and V is TRBV3-1; D may be TRBD1 (5 bases). CDR3 length: 14 residues. Trimming took off 2 bases at V and 5 bases at J, with 7 bases between the two ends. The germline CDR1 and CDR2 sequences are LGHDT and YNNKEL (reference sequence). The CDR3: CASSQRDHNSPLHF. The CDR3 DNA reads TGTGCCAGCAGCCAACGGGACCATAATTCACCCCTCCACTTT.

The chain links TRBV5-4 to TRBJ2-5, with D perhaps matching TRBD1 (6 bases). Germline CDR1 SGHNT, CDR2 YYREEE (reference sequence). Trimming stripped 4 bases from V and 5 bases from J, with 18 bases between. This CDR3 contains 15 residues. The CDR3 reads CASSRGDTTGETQYF. CDR3 nucleotides: TGTGCCAGCAGCCGTGGGGACACCACCGGGGAGACCCAGTACTTC.

This clonotype appeared many times. This chain uses TRBV24-1 with TRBJ2-1; D is unresolved. V lost 3 bases and J 10 bases, leaving 6 bases between the germline ends. Germline V gene sequence: CDR1 KGHDR, CDR2 SFDVKD. The CDR3 sequence is 11 residues long. DNA for the CDR3: TGTGCCACCAGTGATGTGCACGAGCAGTTCTTC. Its translation is CATSDVHEQFF.

In its sample, this clonotype was seen a few times. The V and J genes are TRBV20-1 and TRBJ1-2; the D gene is possibly TRBD1 (5 bases). CDR3 size: 13 residues. Looked up from germline, CDR1 is DFQATT and CDR2 is SNEGSKA (reference sequence). V shed 4 bases and J shed 4 bases, with 13 bases lying between them. The CDR3 sequence: CSATGGEGYGYTF. CDR3 nucleotide sequence: TGCAGTGCTACGGGGGGGGAGGGCTATGGCTACACCTTC.

This clonotype occurred many times. The chain links TRBV7-2 to TRBJ1-4; 9 bases line up with TRBD1. The germline gives CDR1 SGHTA, CDR2 FQGNSA. With V trimmed by 2 bases and J by 6 bases, 1 base remained unmatched. The CDR3 extends over 14 amino acids. The CDR3 spells CASSLTGGYEKLFF. Written as DNA, the CDR3 is TGTGCCAGCAGCTTAACAGGGGGCTATGAAAAACTGTTTTTT.

This clonotype was counted at least ten times. The chain combines TRBV4-2 with TRBJ2-7; D is possibly TRBD2 (6 bases). Germline CDR1 reads LGHNA; CDR2 reads YNFKEQ. This CDR3 is 16 amino acids long. Trimming left V 1 base short and J 2 bases short, with 15 bases between. CDR3 coding DNA: TGTGCCAGCAGCCAAGCAAGTGGTAGGGAGGCCTACGAGCAGTACTTC. Its protein product is CASSQASGREAYEQYF.